This record looks at one T cell receptor (beta chain) sequence and its context. The antigen it recognizes is unknown. No base quality information exists; no much larger clone differs at one position. The source of the sample is a study of blood T cells in healthy people across ages (dated by TCRdb to 2013 to 2016). Background for the entire study: In model experiments, template switching captured about one uniquely barcoded TCR beta cDNA molecule for every two T cells. Age-related changes in TCR beta repertoire diversity were measured in the study by deep sequencing normalized with unique cDNA molecular identifiers. The donors were divided into four age groups: young (average approximately 15 years), middle-aged (approximately 41), aged (approximately 59) and long-lived (82). Donors of different ages were randomly distributed across sequencing lanes to avoid experimental bias. Two additional independent replicas of 1 million unique cDNA reads from the same blood draw were analyzed for two donors (one aged 18 to 30 and one aged 80 or older). Broad study findings and their caveats: Estimates of total diversity based on one million sequenced T cells were considered lower bounds and underestimates. The percentage of naive T cells measured by flow cytometry correlated strongly with observed TCR beta diversity. Compared with the aged group, more naive CD4+ T cells, fewer expanded clones and increased TCR diversity were shown by the long-lived group, suggesting age selection. Bulk unsorted PBMC profiling prevented conclusive comparison of naive and antigen-experienced compartments. As age increased, observed TCR beta diversity per million T cells dropped in a roughly linear way, and a significant reduction was already evident by age approximately 40. Because donor CMV infection status was unknown, age-related changes in expanded clonotypes were potentially confounded.

The library was produced with 5' RACE. For sequencing, an Illumina HiSeq 2500 was employed. A second PCR of roughly 7 to 12 cycles was run with a J-beta primer mix and a sample-barcoded 5' primer. A unique molecular identifier was introduced onto each TCR beta cDNA molecule by a template-switch 5' adaptor carrying 12 random nucleotides. At least 2.5 million CDR3-containing paired-end reads were obtained from each sample. First-strand cDNA was synthesized from all RNA with the Mint cDNA synthesis kit, primed by a TRBC-specific oligonucleotide. After uracil-DNA glycosylase treatment, a first 18-cycle PCR used universal primers M1SS and BC2_uni_R on all cDNA. The authors processed their data as follows. For normalization, 1 million high-quality reads were randomly selected from each sample, with every read carrying a distinct molecular identifier. Instead of being binned into consensus sequences, reads that shared molecular identifiers were thrown out. MiTCR, with a Q25 quality threshold and the strictest error-elimination algorithm, was used for CDR3 identification, clonotype clustering and error correction. A nonparametric unseen species model with Euler transformation was used to estimate lower-bound total TCR beta diversity. Starting from the raw public reads, TCRdb applied fastp trimming at Q25, assembled clones with MiXCR and retained in-frame beta chains. A single entry per CDR3 protein holds the most common genes and DNA from its merged rows. These V and J calls rely on TCRdb rather than the paper's analysis. In all, the sample holds over a million distinct CDR3 sequences, and 40% to 50% of those were seen once. The ten largest clones add up to under 20% of the sample.

Donors were 30 to 45 systemically healthy Caucasian individuals from Russia aged roughly 6 to 95 years. Each donor gave 8 to 10 milliliters of peripheral blood, collected into EDTA-treated Vacutainer tubes. Ficoll-Paque density-gradient centrifugation was used to isolate PBMCs, with at least 6 million per sample. Total RNA was extracted from PBMCs with Trizol reagent, with at least 5.5 micrograms obtained per sample. For every donor, flow cytometry on a PBMC aliquot measured the percentage of naive CD45RAhigh/CD27high T cells. Based on the germline V gene (reference sequence), the CDR1 and CDR2 sequences are SGHAT and FQDESV. Trimming costs V 4 bases and J 0 bases, and their ends lie 39 bases apart. The CDR3 starts with the cysteine, ends with the phenylalanine, and has 24 residues. Left in the record is the CDR3 DNA by itself, 72 bases read in frame from the first base.

This receptor chain uses TRBV11-1 and TRBJ2-5; possibly the D gene is TRBD2, per 12 matching bases. Input material: blood. The source of this sequence is a woman aged 55-69 years in good health. For the CDR3, the sequence is CASSSPTSSGQGDGLAGHQETQYF. The DNA reads TGTGCCAGCAGCTCACCAACCTCCTCGGGACAGGGGGATGGACTAGCGGGACACCAAGAGACCCAGTACTTC.